This T cell receptor (beta chain) was documented in a study of blood T cell repertoires in COVID-19 (dated by TCRdb to the early 2020s). About the investigation overall: Collaborator samples came from the United States, Italy and Spain and covered acute and convalescent phases of COVID-19. The repertoires were released in a freely available public database meant as a resource for research on the immune response to SARS-CoV-2. The sample metadata nearly always contained a de-identified subject ID, COVID-19 status, age in years and sex. Where available, HLA class I and class II types were taken from metadata supplied by the sample provider and were not determined by assay-based typing. Samples came from the ongoing ImmuneRACE study (first 160 participants) plus 1,254 subjects from 6 global collaborators. Deeply sampled blood TCRbeta repertoires from subjects exposed to, actively infected with, or recovered from COVID-19 were included in the dataset. The material from the prospective study consisted of cDNA or gDNA derived from T cells, B-cell-depleted T cells, or PBMCs.

The CDR3 contains 15 residues, cysteine and phenylalanine counted. Of all the DNA, just the CDR3 is kept, 45 bases in frame from base 1. CDR1 is given as KGHDR and CDR2 as SFDVKD, both from the germline V gene. The V and J ends are trimmed by 4 bases and 2 bases, leaving 12 bases between them. TCRbeta CDR3 regions were amplified from genomic DNA by means of the immunoSEQ Assay, a bias-controlled multiplex PCR. Turning to the authors' computational methods: The number of nucleated cells in each sample was estimated from the amplification of reference gene primers within the assay. To quantify the absolute abundance of each unique TCRbeta CDR3 rearrangement, sequence reads were collapsed and filtered. For each sample, productive Simpson clonality was calculated as the square root of Simpson's diversity index over productive rearrangements. TCRdb retrieved this table from immuneACCESS and kept in-frame rearrangements only. Not all clones are present; in checked studies, unresolved V genes account for under half, and no reason is known for the remainder. The DNA was the basis for D and trimming; V, J and clone size are from that table. The sample profile shows some 150,000 clones; 80% to 90% of them were found once. The top ten hold more than 14% of the sample.

Worth noting for this clone: The antigen it binds to is not known. Base qualities are missing; no much larger clone stands one base away.

What the research found in general, with its limitations: The quantity of clinical and demographic metadata differed by source and by participant and was supplied without curation.

Whole blood was collected in K2EDTA tubes by collaborating institutions according to the institutions' own protocols. For TCRbeta analysis, collaborators shipped samples as frozen whole blood, isolated PBMCs, or DNA extracted from either of those sample types. In this chain, TRBV24-1 is recombined with TRBJ2-3; the D gene is unclear. The receptor's source is a woman aged 40-49 years with acute or convalescent COVID-19. The sample comprised peripheral blood. Read as DNA, the sequence is TGTGCCACCAGTGACCGTAGCAGAGACACAGATACGCAGTATTTT. This sequence encodes CATSDRSRDTDTQYF.